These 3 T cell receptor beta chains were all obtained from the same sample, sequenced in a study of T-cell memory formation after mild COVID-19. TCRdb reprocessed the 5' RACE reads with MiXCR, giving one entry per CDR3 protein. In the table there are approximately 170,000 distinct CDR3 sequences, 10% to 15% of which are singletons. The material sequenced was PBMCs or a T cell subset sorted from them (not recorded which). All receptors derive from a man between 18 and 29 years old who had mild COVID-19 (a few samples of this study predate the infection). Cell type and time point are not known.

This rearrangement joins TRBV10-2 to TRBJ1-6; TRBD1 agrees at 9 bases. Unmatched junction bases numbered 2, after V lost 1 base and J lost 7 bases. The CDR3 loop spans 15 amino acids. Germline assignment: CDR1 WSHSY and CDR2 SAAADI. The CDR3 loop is CASSEWTGENSPLHF. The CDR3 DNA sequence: TGCGCCAGCAGTGAGTGGACAGGGGAAAATTCACCCCTCCACTTT.

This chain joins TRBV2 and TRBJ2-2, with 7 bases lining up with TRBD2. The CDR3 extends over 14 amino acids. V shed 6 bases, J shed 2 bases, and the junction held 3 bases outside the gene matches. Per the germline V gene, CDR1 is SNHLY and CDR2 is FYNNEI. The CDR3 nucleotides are TGTGCCAGCAGAGCGGGGATTAACACCGGGGAGCTGTTTTTT. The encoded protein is CASRAGINTGELFF.

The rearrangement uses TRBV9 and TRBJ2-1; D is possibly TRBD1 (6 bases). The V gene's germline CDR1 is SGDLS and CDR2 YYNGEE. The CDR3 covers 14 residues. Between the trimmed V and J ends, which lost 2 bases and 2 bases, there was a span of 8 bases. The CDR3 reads CASSVGDTYNEQFF. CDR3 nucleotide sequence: TGTGCCAGCAGCGTGGGGGACACCTACAATGAGCAGTTCTTC.